A single sample gave rise to the 32 T cell receptor beta chains below, sequenced in a study of regulatory T cells in long-lasting Graves disease. Indicated time point: newly diagnosed GD, antithyroid drugs for less than 3 months. Generation of the TCR library employed RNA extracted from PBMCs. Assembly of TCR beta libraries relied on iRepertoire HTBI primers together with Arm-PCR of CDR3 regions. From the multiplex PCR reads, TCRdb called clonotypes with MiXCR, one entry per CDR3 protein. The repertoire holds about 620,000 distinct CDR3 sequences, with around 17% as singletons. Separately, the same data were catalogued under a study of T cells in Graves' hyperthyroidism and ophthalmopathy.

The sequencing here drew on peripheral blood mononuclear cells (PBMCs), taken at new diagnosis, from a patient treated with antithyroid drugs. All receptors derive from a woman between 25 and 40 years old with Graves disease.

V gene TRBV13 combines with J gene TRBJ2-3; D perhaps matches TRBD2 (6 bases). The V end lost 2 bases, the J end lost 3 bases, and 12 bases lay between the germline ends. The CDR3 extends over 15 amino acids. CDR1 and CDR2 (germline): PRHDT, FYEKMQ (reference sequence). The CDR3 sequence is CASSLYREKTDTQYF. In nucleotides, the CDR3 is TGTGCCAGCAGCTTATACCGGGAGAAAACAGATACGCAGTATTTT.

This clonotype came up many times. The CDR3, as DNA: TGTGCCAGCAGCCCGACGCGCTGGGATGGGCAGTACTTC. Amino acid sequence: CASSPTRWDGQYF. The chain links TRBV3-1 to TRBJ2-7; D remains ambiguous. The V gene lost 4 bases and the J gene lost 9 bases, with 16 bases spanning the gap. In germline, CDR1 is LGHDT, CDR2 YNNKEL (reference sequence). The CDR3 has 13 amino acids.

Note on this clonotype: One base away lies a much larger clone, so this may be a sequencing read error. V is TRBV28 and J is TRBJ2-3; D not resolved. Trimming shortened V by 3 bases and J by 0 bases, and 10 bases separated the two germline ends. CDR3 length: 15 residues. Germline V gives CDR1 MDHEN, CDR2 SYDVKM. CDR3 loop: CASSFALPSTDTQYF. As DNA, the CDR3 is TGTGCCAGCAGTTTTGCACTGCCTAGCACAGATACGCAGTATTTT.

This rearrangement joins TRBV18 to TRBJ1-4; weak D call: TRBD1 (5 bases). Looked up from germline, CDR1 is KGHSH and CDR2 is LQKENI. This CDR3 has 14 amino acids. Between the trimmed V and J ends, which lost 4 bases and 2 bases, there was a span of 8 bases. In nucleotides, the CDR3 is TGTGCCAGCTCACGCTCAGGGACTAATGAAAAACTGTTTTTT. This sequence encodes CASSRSGTNEKLFF.

This clonotype was counted at least ten times. The CDR3 region is CASSWLFTTAGEAFF. Here the CDR3 DNA reads TGCGCCAGCAGCTGGCTCTTTACAACGGCGGGTGAAGCTTTCTTT. The rearrangement uses TRBV5-1 and TRBJ1-1; D is unresolved. The CDR3 is 15 residues long. Germline CDR1 is SGHRS and CDR2 is YFSETQ. The V gene lost 3 bases and the J gene lost 7 bases, with 19 bases spanning the gap.

This clonotype was recorded many times. The chain couples TRBV20-1 to TRBJ2-1; D tentatively fits TRBD1 or TRBD2 (5 bases each). Trimming took off 6 bases at V and 5 bases at J, with 14 bases between the two ends. CDR1 is DFQATT, CDR2 SNEGSKA, per germline (reference sequence). The CDR3 has 13 amino acids. The CDR3 coding sequence is TGCAGTGCATGGGACCAGACTAACAATGAGCAGTTCTTC. It is translated as CSAWDQTNNEQFF.

The chain links TRBV7-9 to TRBJ1-1; 7 positions match TRBD1. Trimming removed 3 bases from V and 0 bases from J; junction bases left unmatched: 4. Germline CDR1 SEHNR, CDR2 FQNEAQ (reference sequence). The CDR3 totals 15 residues. DNA for the CDR3: TGTGCCAGCAGCTTCCTTCAGGGGGTGAACACTGAAGCTTTCTTT. The encoded protein is CASSFLQGVNTEAFF.

This clonotype came up many times. The rearrangement uses TRBV30 and TRBJ1-3; D uncertain. The CDR3 is made up of 13 amino acids. Trimming pared 4 bases from V and 3 bases from J, leaving 10 bases between. In germline, CDR1 is GTSNPN, CDR2 SVGIG (reference sequence). CDR3 bases: TGTGCCTGGACGTCTAACCATGGAAACACCATATATTTT. It specifies CAWTSNHGNTIYF.

This clonotype was recorded a few times. Since a much larger clone is just one base distant, this may be a read error. Here the CDR3 omits its conserved ending phenylalanine or tryptophan, so a read error is the likely source. The J gene is TRBJ1-2, the V gene TRBV12-3 or TRBV12-4; tentative D call: TRBD1 (6 bases). V was trimmed by 5 bases and J by 0 bases, leaving 22 bases between them. The CDR3 consists of 18 residues. Here the CDR3 reads CASSELTGMGKANYGYTS. The CDR3 region has the DNA TGTGCCAGCAGTGAGCTAACAGGGATGGGTAAAGCTAACTATGGCTACACCTCC.

V usage is TRBV27 and J usage is TRBJ2-4; 7 nucleotides align to TRBD1. CDR1 is MNHEY, CDR2 SMNVEV, per germline (reference sequence). The CDR3 loop spans 14 amino acids. Unmatched junction bases numbered 8, after V lost 6 bases and J lost 6 bases. CDR3 in amino acids: CASRKTGVLNIQYF. The CDR3 coding sequence is TGTGCCAGCAGGAAAACAGGGGTTTTAAACATTCAGTACTTC.

This clonotype was detected ten times or more. The chain combines TRBV27 with TRBJ2-2; the match to TRBD2 covers 9 bases. Germline trimming cut 2 bases from V and 5 bases from J; bases unmatched to any gene: 9. Germline V gene lookup returns CDR1 MNHEY and CDR2 SMNVEV (reference sequence). This CDR3 contains 17 residues. The CDR3 sequence is CASSLPPFAGGTGELFF. In DNA, the CDR3 is TGTGCCAGCAGTTTACCCCCTTTTGCGGGAGGGACCGGGGAGCTGTTTTTT.

The chain recombines TRBV5-1 with TRBJ2-3, with TRBD1 as a possible D gene (6 bases). The DNA matches TRBJ2-5 better at its end, which makes the J call doubtful. Germline loops: CDR1 SGHRS, CDR2 YFSETQ. This CDR3 has 15 residues. CDR3: CASSLVSQGPPAQYF. The CDR3 nucleotides are TGCGCCAGCAGCTTGGTTTCCCAGGGGCCTCCGGCCCAGTACTTC.

The V and J genes are TRBV3-1 and TRBJ1-3; maybe TRBD1 (5 bases). The V end was cut by 3 bases, the J end by 0 bases, with 9 bases between. Looked up from germline, CDR1 is LGHDT and CDR2 is YNNKEL (reference sequence). The CDR3 totals 15 residues. The CDR3 DNA is TGTGCCAGCAGCCAGGGACGGAGCTCTGGAAACACCATATATTTT. Its protein is CASSQGRSSGNTIYF.

This clonotype has a single count. CDR3 region: CATSDSIADSYNEQFF. The CDR3 DNA reads as TGTGCCACCAGTGATTCAATAGCGGACTCCTACAATGAGCAGTTCTTC. The rearrangement uses TRBV24-1 and TRBJ2-1, with a weak D call TRBD2 (6 bases). The CDR3 consists of 16 residues. CDR1 is KGHDR and CDR2 is SFDVKD in the germline V gene. V was shortened by 2 bases and J by 0 bases, with 10 bases between the two germline ends.

This clonotype was recorded at least ten times. CDR3 sequence: CASSLLAGLGNEQFF. CDR3 nucleotide sequence: TGTGCCAGCAGTTTACTAGCGGGCCTCGGCAATGAGCAGTTCTTC. The chain uses TRBV12-3 or TRBV12-4 and TRBJ2-1, with 8 positions matching TRBD2. The CDR3 covers 15 residues. V lost 2 bases and J lost 6; bases outside the gene matches: 6.

This clonotype was counted ten times or more. The chain employs TRBV12-3 or TRBV12-4 and TRBJ2-1; 7 positions agree with TRBD2. Trimming at V came to 4 bases and at J to 4 bases, leaving 7 bases not matched to a gene. The CDR3 runs to 15 residues. As DNA, the CDR3 is TGTGCCAGCAGTTCGACCGGGGGGTCATACAATGAGCAGTTCTTC. Translating it yields CASSSTGGSYNEQFF.

The rearrangement links TRBV7-9 to TRBJ1-6; D is unresolved. CDR3 length: 11 amino acids. V lost 1 base, J lost 12 bases, and 4 bases lay in between. Germline V gene sequence: CDR1 SEHNR, CDR2 FQNEAQ (reference sequence). CDR3 residues: CASSLVGPLHF. The CDR3 DNA reads as TGTGCCAGCAGCTTAGTTGGACCCCTCCACTTT.

This clonotype has more than one count but fewer than ten. The chain carries TRBV6-2 or TRBV6-3 and TRBJ2-1; 7 bases are shared with TRBD2. V was clipped by 6 bases and J by 8 bases; unmatched bases: 16. Germline V CDR1 and CDR2: MNHEY, SVGEGT. This CDR3 contains 16 residues. In DNA, the CDR3 is TGTGCCAGCAGCCAACCCGTGGGAGGGAGTTTGGATGAGCAGTTCTTC. Translation: CASSQPVGGSLDEQFF.

This clonotype occurred a few times. The chain carries TRBV25-1 and TRBJ1-2, with unresolved D. The ends were cut back, 2 bases at V and 7 bases at J, with 23 bases in the middle. From germline, CDR1 is MGHDK and CDR2 SYGVNS. The CDR3 has 17 residues. The CDR3 DNA is TGTGCCAGCAGTGAAAGGGAAGTGGAGATAAGGGCCCGTGGCTACACCTTC. It yields the protein CASSEREVEIRARGYTF.

This clonotype was found many times. V is TRBV28 and J is TRBJ1-2; D is ambiguous. Germline CDR1 and CDR2: MDHEN and SYDVKM. V gave up 6 bases and J gave up 0 bases, with 11 bases separating them. This CDR3 comprises 14 residues. The CDR3 is CASSLGRANYGYTF. CDR3 coding DNA: TGTGCCAGCAGCCTTGGAAGGGCTAACTATGGCTACACCTTC.

Worth noting for this clonotype: A much larger clone sits a single nucleotide away, making a read error possible. The V and J genes are TRBV2 and TRBJ1-6; 8 bases line up with TRBD1. Germline CDR1 is SNHLY and CDR2 is FYNNEI. The CDR3 runs 15 residues. With 4 bases clipped from V and 11 bases from J, the junction kept 10 bases outside the gene matches. CDR3 sequence: CASSVETGDYPPLHF. In DNA, the CDR3 is TGTGCCAGCAGTGTAGAGACAGGGGATTATCCACCCCTCCACTTT.

In this sample, this clonotype turned up many times. The chain carries TRBV15 and TRBJ2-1; D is unresolved. CDR1 and CDR2 (germline): LNHNV, YYDKDF (reference sequence). Trimming left V 0 bases short and J 6 bases short, with 3 bases between. The length of the CDR3 is 12 residues. The CDR3: CATSREGNEQFF. In DNA, the CDR3 is TGTGCCACCAGCAGAGAGGGCAATGAGCAGTTCTTC.

This clonotype showed up many times. The J gene is TRBJ1-1, the V gene TRBV28; D may be TRBD1 (6 bases). Germline V gene lookup returns CDR1 MDHEN and CDR2 SYDVKM. The CDR3 totals 14 residues. Trimming removed 5 bases from V and 4 bases from J, with 14 bases in between. CDR3 sequence reads: CASSPSLGGTEAFF. As DNA, the CDR3 is TGTGCCAGCAGTCCGTCCCTAGGGGGCACTGAAGCTTTCTTT. Supplemented by reference TRBV28 and TRBJ1-1, the full variable domain reads DVKVTQSSRYLVKRTGEKVFLECVQDMDHENMFWYRQDPGLGLRLIYFSYDVKMKEKGDIPEGYSVSREKKERFSLILESASTNQTSMYLCASSPSLGGTEAFFGQGTRLTVV.

This clonotype was found many times. This chain uses TRBV13 with TRBJ1-2, with 8 positions matching TRBD1. Germline V CDR1 and CDR2: PRHDT, FYEKMQ (reference sequence). V lost 5 bases and J lost 6; bases outside the gene matches: 11. CDR3 length: 15 amino acids. As DNA, the CDR3 is TGTGCCAGCAGCCCCGGACAGGGCTGGACAAATGGCTACACCTTC. It codes for CASSPGQGWTNGYTF.

The table lists this clonotype with a count of one. V and J are TRBV24-1 and TRBJ2-2, with 8 bases aligning to TRBD2. Germline CDR1 KGHDR, CDR2 SFDVKD. After removal of 4 bases from V and 12 bases from J, the junction contained 9 bases not matched to a gene. The CDR3 covers 14 residues. The CDR3 region is CATSDRGWTSQLFF. The CDR3 DNA follows: TGTGCCACCAGTGACCGGGGCTGGACTAGCCAGCTGTTTTTT.

In regard to this clonotype: This may come from a read error, since a much larger clone is one base off. The gene calls are TRBV11-2 and TRBJ2-1; TRBD1 might be the D (6 bases). V lost 2 bases and J lost 10, with 18 bases in between. The germline CDR1 and CDR2 sequences are SGHAT and FQNNGV. The CDR3 has 15 residues. Here the CDR3 DNA reads TGTGCCAGCAGCTTAAGACAGGTAGAGAATGGGGAGCAGTTCTTC. This gives the protein CASSLRQVENGEQFF.

This clonotype has at least ten counts. At one end, the junction sequence differs from germline, possibly due to a read error. The chain carries TRBV5-1 and TRBJ1-5, with D perhaps matching TRBD1 (6 bases). The CDR3 runs to 14 residues. Germline V CDR1 and CDR2: SGHRS, YFSETQ. CDR3 coding DNA: TGTGCCAGCAGTCCGGGGACAAGCAATCAGCCCCAGCATTTT. It is translated as CASSPGTSNQPQHF.

V usage is TRBV28 and J usage is TRBJ1-6, with D possibly matching TRBD1 (6 bases). The germline gives CDR1 MDHEN, CDR2 SYDVKM. Trimming took 6 bases from V and 9 from J, leaving 18 bases between them. The CDR3 has 15 residues. CDR3 coding DNA: TGTGCCAGCAGAGGAGAGGGGGTGTTTGGTTCACCCCTCCACTTT. This gives the protein CASRGEGVFGSPLHF.

The chain couples TRBV19 to TRBJ2-3; unclear D gene. V lost 3 bases, J lost 2 bases, and 9 bases lay in between. From germline, CDR1 is LNHDA and CDR2 SQIVND (reference sequence). The CDR3 is made up of 14 amino acids. CDR3 in DNA: TGTGCCAGTAGTATGGTCCAGAACACAGATACGCAGTATTTT. Translating gives CASSMVQNTDTQYF.

Notes on this clonotype: Sequence at one end of the junction differs from germline and may be a read error. This chain connects TRBV6-2 or TRBV6-3 to TRBJ2-4; D possibly corresponds to TRBD2 (6 bases). CDR3 length equals 14 residues. Per the germline V gene, CDR1 is MNHEY and CDR2 is SVGEGT. CDR3 coding DNA: TGTGCCTGCAGTCATATGGGGAGGCAAAACATTCAGTACTTC. Amino acid sequence: CACSHMGRQNIQYF.

The rearrangement links TRBV6-1 to TRBJ2-7, with TRBD1 matching over 8 bases. With V trimmed by 6 bases and J by 3 bases, 7 bases remained unmatched. Germline V CDR1 and CDR2: MNHNS, SASEGT. The CDR3 consists of 14 residues. The CDR3, as DNA: TGTGCCAGCAGAAGGACAGGGTCAAACTACGAGCAGTACTTC. Translating it yields CASRRTGSNYEQYF.

This chain uses TRBV4-1 with TRBJ2-5; 8 bases agree with TRBD2. The CDR3 sequence is 13 residues long. CDR1 is MGHRA and CDR2 is YSYEKL in the germline V gene. J was trimmed by 5 bases and V by 7 bases; bases with no gene match: 6. CDR3 in amino acids: CASKAGEVETQYF. CDR3 nucleotides: TGCGCCAGCAAAGCGGGAGAGGTGGAGACCCAGTACTTC.